These 3 T cell receptor beta chains originate from one sample sequenced in a study of cytomegalovirus exposure and HLA in healthy donors. It was with 60 Vbeta and 13 Jbeta primers that the PCR ran. Sequenced by immunoSEQ multiplex PCR; TCRdb stores in-frame clones only, minus some. Of 150,000 to 200,000 clones in the sample, 80% to 85% were seen once. The sequenced sample was PBMCs. These receptors all stem from a boy younger than 18 in good health and CMV-seronegative.

The rearrangement links TRBV29-1 to TRBJ2-1; 11 positions agree with TRBD2. This CDR3 has 15 amino acids. The germline gives CDR1 SQVTM, CDR2 ANQGSEA. V shed 4 bases, J shed 4 bases, and the junction held 6 bases outside the gene matches. Here the CDR3 reads CSVGSLAGAYNEQFF. CDR3 sequence (DNA): TGCAGCGTTGGGTCACTAGCGGGGGCGTACAATGAGCAGTTCTTC.

The CDR3 coding sequence is TGTGCCAGCAGCTTAGTTAGCCGGGGGGGACAGCATTTT. Protein product: CASSLVSRGGQHF. The rearrangement uses TRBV7-2 and TRBJ1-5, with D tentatively TRBD1 (5 bases). This CDR3 has 13 amino acids. Germline assignment: CDR1 SGHTA and CDR2 FQGNSA. Deletions cut 1 base from V and 13 bases from J, with 14 bases between. Together with reference TRBV7-2 and TRBJ1-5, the CDR3 gives the full variable domain: GAGVSQSPSNKVTEKGKDVELRCDPISGHTALYWYRQSLGQGLEFLIYFQGNSAPDKSGLPSDRFSAERTGGSVSTLTIQRTQQEDSAVYLCASSLVSRGGQHFGDGTRLSIL.

The chain combines TRBV28 with TRBJ1-1, with D hard to call. With 3 bases removed from V and 4 bases from J, the gap between germline ends came to 15 bases. Germline loops: CDR1 MDHEN, CDR2 SYDVKM. This CDR3 contains 15 residues. The CDR3 is CASSFLSGEGTEAFF. Here the CDR3 DNA reads TGTGCCAGCAGTTTTCTTTCCGGGGAGGGCACTGAAGCTTTCTTT.